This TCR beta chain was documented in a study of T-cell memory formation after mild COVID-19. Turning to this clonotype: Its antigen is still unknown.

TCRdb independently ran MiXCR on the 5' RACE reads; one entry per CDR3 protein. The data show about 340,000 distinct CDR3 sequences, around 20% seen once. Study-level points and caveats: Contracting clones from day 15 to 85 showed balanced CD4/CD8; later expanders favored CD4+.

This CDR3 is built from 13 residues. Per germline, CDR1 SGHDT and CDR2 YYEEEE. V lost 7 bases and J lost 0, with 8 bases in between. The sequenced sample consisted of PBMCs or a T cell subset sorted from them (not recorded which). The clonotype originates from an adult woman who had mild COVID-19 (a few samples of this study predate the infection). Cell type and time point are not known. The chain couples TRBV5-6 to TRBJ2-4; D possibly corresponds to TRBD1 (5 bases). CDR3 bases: TGTGCCAGCGGACAACTAGCCAAAAACATTCAGTACTTC. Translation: CASGQLAKNIQYF.